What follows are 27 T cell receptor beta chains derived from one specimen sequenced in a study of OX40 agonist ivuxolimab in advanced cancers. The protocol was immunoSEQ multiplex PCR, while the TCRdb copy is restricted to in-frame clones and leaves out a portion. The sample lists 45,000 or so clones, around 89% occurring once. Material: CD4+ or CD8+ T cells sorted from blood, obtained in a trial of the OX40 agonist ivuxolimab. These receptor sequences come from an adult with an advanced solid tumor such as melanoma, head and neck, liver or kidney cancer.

CDR3 in DNA: TGTGCCAGCAGGCTACAGGGGGCCCGTGAAAAACTGTTTTTT. This translates into CASRLQGAREKLFF. This rearrangement joins TRBV6-8 to TRBJ1-4; the match to TRBD1 covers 9 bases. V lost 6 bases and J lost 7; bases outside the gene matches: 6. Germline CDR1 MNHGY, CDR2 SAAAGT. The CDR3 is 14 amino acids.

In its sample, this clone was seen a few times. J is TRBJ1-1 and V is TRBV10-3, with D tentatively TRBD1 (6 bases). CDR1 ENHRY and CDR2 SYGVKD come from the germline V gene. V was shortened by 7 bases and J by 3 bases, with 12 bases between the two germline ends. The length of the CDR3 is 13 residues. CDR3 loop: CAIKGETDTEAFF. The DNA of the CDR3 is TGTGCCATCAAGGGGGAGACGGACACTGAAGCTTTCTTT.

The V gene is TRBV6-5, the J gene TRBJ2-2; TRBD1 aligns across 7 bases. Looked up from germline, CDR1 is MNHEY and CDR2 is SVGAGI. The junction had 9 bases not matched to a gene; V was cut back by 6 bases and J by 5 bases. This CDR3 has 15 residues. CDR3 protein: CASSHGQGETGELFF. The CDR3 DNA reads TGTGCCAGCAGCCATGGGCAGGGGGAGACCGGGGAGCTGTTTTTT.

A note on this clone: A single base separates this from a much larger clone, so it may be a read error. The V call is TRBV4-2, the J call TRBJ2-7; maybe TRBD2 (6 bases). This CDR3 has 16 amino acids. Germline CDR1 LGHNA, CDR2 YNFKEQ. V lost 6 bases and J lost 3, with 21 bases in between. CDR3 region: CASRARPEGRLYEQYF. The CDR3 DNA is TGTGCCAGCAGAGCACGCCCGGAGGGCCGCCTCTACGAGCAGTACTTC.

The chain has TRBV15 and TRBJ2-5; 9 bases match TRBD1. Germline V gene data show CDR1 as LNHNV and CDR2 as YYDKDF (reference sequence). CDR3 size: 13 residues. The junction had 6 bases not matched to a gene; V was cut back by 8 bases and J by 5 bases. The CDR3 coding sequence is TGTGCCACCCGGACAGGGGAAAGGGAGACCCAGTACTTC. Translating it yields CATRTGERETQYF.

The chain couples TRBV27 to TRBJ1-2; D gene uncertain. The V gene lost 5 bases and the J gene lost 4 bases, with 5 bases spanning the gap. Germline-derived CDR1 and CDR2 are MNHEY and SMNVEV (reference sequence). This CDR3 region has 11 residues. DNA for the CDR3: TGTGCCAGCAGTGAGGGCTATGGCTACACCTTC. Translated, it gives CASSEGYGYTF.

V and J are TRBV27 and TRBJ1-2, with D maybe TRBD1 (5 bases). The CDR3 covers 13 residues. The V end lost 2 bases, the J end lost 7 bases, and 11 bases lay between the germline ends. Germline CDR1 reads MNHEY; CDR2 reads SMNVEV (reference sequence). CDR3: CASSLRGGVGYTF. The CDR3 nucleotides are TGTGCCAGCAGTTTACGTGGAGGGGTTGGCTACACCTTC.

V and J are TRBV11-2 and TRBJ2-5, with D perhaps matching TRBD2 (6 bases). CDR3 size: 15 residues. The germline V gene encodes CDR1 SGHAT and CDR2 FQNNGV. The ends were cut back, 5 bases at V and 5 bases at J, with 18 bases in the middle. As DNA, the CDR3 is TGTGCCAGCAGCAGTCCCAGCGGGCTGGGGGAGACCCAGTACTTC. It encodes CASSSPSGLGETQYF.

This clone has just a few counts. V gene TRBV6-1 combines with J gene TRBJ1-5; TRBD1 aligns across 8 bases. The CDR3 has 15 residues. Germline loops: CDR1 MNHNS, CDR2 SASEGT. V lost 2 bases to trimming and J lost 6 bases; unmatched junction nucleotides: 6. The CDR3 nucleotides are TGTGCCAGCAGTGAATTCCCAGGGGGCTTTCAGCCCCAGCATTTT. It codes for CASSEFPGGFQPQHF.

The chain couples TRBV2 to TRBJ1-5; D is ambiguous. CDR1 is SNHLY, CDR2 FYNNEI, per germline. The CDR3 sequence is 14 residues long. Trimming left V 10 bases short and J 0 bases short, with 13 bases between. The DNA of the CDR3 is TGTGCCACCACCCCGGCTTATAGCAATCAGCCCCAGCATTTT. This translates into CATTPAYSNQPQHF.

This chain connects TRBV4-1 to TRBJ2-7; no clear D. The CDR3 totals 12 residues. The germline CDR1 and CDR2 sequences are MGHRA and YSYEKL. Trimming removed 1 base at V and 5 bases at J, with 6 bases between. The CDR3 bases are TGCGCCAGCAGCCAAGCGTATGACGAGCAGTACTTC. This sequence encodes CASSQAYDEQYF.

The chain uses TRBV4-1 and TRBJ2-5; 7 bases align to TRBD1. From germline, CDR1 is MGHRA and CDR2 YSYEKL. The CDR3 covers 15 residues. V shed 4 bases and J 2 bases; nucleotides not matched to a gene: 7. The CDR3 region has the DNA TGCGCCAGCAGCCCAGTGCCGGGACAGCAAGAGACCCAGTACTTC. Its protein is CASSPVPGQQETQYF.

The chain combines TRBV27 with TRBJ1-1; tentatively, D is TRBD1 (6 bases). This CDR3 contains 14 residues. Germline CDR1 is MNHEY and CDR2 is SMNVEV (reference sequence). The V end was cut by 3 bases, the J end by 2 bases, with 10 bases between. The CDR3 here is CASSFEGGNTEAFF. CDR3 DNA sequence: TGTGCCAGCAGTTTCGAGGGGGGAAACACTGAAGCTTTCTTT.

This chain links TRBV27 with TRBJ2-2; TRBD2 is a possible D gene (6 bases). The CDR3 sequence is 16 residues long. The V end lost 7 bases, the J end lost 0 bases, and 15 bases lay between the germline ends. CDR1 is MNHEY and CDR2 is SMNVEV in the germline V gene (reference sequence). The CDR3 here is CASTGVASANTGELFF. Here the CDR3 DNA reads TGTGCCAGCACGGGGGTAGCGTCAGCGAACACCGGGGAGCTGTTTTTT.

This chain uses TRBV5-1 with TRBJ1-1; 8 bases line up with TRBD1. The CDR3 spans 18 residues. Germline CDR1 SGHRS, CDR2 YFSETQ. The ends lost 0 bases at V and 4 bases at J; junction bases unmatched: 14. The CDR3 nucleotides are TGCGCCAGCAGCTTGGACCGGACAGGGTGGACTTCTGCCACTGAAGCTTTCTTT. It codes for CASSLDRTGWTSATEAFF.

The CDR3 sequence: CASSIYGYPANTGELFF. In DNA, the CDR3 is TGTGCCAGTAGTATCTATGGCTACCCAGCGAACACCGGGGAGCTGTTTTTT. The chain has TRBV19 and TRBJ2-2; D ambiguous. Germline CDR1 and CDR2: LNHDA and SQIVND (reference sequence). With 3 bases removed from V and 0 bases from J, the gap between germline ends came to 14 bases. The CDR3 spans 17 residues.

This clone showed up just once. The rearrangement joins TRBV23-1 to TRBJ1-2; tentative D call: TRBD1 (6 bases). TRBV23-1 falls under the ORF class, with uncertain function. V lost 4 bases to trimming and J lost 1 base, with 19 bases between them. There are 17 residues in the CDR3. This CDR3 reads CASSLGQLQVDNYGYTF. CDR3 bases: TGCGCCAGCAGTCTAGGACAGCTCCAAGTTGATAACTATGGCTACACCTTC.

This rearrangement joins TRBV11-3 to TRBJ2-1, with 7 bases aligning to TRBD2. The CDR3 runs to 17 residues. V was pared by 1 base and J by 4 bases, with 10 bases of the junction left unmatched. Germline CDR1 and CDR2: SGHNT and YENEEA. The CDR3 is CASSLAGTIDGYNEQFF. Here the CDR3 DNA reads TGTGCCAGCAGCTTAGCCGGGACTATCGACGGATACAATGAGCAGTTCTTC.

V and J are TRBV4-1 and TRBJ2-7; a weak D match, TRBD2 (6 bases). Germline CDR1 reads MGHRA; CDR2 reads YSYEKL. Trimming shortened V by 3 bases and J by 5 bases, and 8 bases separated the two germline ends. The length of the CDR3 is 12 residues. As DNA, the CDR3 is TGCGCCAGCAGCCATGCGGGACACGAGCAGTACTTC. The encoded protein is CASSHAGHEQYF.

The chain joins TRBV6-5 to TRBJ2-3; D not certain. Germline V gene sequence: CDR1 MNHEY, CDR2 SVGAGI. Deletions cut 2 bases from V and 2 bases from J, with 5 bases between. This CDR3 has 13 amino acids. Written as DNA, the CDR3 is TGTGCCAGCAGTTACGCCGACACAGATACGCAGTATTTT. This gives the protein CASSYADTDTQYF.

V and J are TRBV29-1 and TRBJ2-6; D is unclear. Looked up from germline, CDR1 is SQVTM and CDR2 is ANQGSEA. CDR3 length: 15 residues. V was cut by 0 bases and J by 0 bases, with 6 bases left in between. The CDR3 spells CSVEDPYSGANVLTF. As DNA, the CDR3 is TGCAGCGTTGAAGATCCTTACTCTGGGGCCAACGTCCTGACTTTC.

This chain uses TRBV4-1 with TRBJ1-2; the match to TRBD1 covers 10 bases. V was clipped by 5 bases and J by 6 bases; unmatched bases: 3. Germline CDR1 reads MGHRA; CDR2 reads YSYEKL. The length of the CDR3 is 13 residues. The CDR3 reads CASSDGTGDGYTF. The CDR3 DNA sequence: TGCGCCAGCAGCGATGGGACAGGGGATGGCTACACCTTC.

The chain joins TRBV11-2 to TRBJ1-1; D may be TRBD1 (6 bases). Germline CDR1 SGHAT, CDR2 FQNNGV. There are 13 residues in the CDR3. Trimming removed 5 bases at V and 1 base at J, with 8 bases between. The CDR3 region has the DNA TGTGCCAGCAGCCGCAGGGGGAACACTGAAGCTTTCTTT. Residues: CASSRRGNTEAFF.

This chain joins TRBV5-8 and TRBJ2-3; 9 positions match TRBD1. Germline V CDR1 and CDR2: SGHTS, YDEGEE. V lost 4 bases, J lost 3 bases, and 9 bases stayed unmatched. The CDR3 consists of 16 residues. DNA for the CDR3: TGTGCCAGCAGCAAGCCCGGGACAGGGTTAACAGATACGCAGTATTTT. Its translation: CASSKPGTGLTDTQYF.

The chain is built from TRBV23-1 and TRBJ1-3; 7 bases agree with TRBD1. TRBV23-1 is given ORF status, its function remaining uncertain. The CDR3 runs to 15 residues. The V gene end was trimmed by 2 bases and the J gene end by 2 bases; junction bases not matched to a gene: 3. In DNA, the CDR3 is TGCGCCAGCAGTCAACCAGGGGGAGCTGGAAACACCATATATTTT. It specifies CASSQPGGAGNTIYF.

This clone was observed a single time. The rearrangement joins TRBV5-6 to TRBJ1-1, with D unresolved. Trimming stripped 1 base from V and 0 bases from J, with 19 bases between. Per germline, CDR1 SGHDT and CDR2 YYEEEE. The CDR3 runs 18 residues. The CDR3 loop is CASSLNTRRTSLNTEAFF. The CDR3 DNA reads TGTGCCAGCAGCTTGAATACCAGGAGAACATCCTTGAACACTGAAGCTTTCTTT.

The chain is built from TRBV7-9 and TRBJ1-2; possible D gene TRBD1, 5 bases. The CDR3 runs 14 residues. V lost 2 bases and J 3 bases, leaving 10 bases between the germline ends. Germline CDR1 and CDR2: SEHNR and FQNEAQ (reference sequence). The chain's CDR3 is CASSLLGRDYGYTF. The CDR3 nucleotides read TGTGCCAGCAGCTTACTGGGCAGGGACTATGGCTACACCTTC.